Below are 18 T cell receptor beta chains sequenced from a single sample in a study of T cells in Graves' hyperthyroidism and ophthalmopathy. TCR beta CDR3 sequences were amplified from RNA transcripts. The HTBI set primed first-round TCR CDR3 RT-PCR. TCRdb re-derived calls from the multiplex PCR reads in MiXCR, one entry per CDR3 protein. The sample comprises roughly 500,000 distinct CDR3 sequences, about 16% of which are singletons, and over 25% rests with the top ten. Sample: blood. The receptors come from a woman aged 30 to 39 with Graves' ophthalmopathy.

This clonotype was seen only a few times. The rearrangement joins TRBV6-2 or TRBV6-3 to TRBJ2-1; TRBD2 aligns across 10 bases. The CDR3 runs to 18 residues. V lost 6 bases to trimming and J lost 5 bases; unmatched junction nucleotides: 16. Germline CDR1 reads MNHEY; CDR2 reads SVGEGT. The CDR3 DNA is TGTGCCAGCAGCCCGTCTTCGGGACTAGCGAGTGGCCACAATGAGCAGTTCTTC. Its protein is CASSPSSGLASGHNEQFF.

This clonotype was counted many times. V gene TRBV27 combines with J gene TRBJ1-2; 9 bases line up with TRBD1. Per the germline V gene, CDR1 is MNHEY and CDR2 is SMNVEV (reference sequence). J lost 7 bases, V lost 4 bases, and 13 bases had no gene match. This CDR3 comprises 16 residues. CDR3 DNA sequence: TGTGCCAGCAGTTCCGGGACAGGGAGTTTAGGGTTTGGCTACACCTTC. It translates to CASSSGTGSLGFGYTF.

This clonotype showed up many times. The chain couples TRBV5-1 to TRBJ2-7; TRBD2 might be the D (5 bases). In germline, CDR1 is SGHRS, CDR2 YFSETQ. Trimming cost V 4 bases and J 6 bases, with 11 bases left between them. This CDR3 has 12 amino acids. The CDR3 loop is CASSTTRGEQYF. For the CDR3, the DNA is TGCGCCAGCAGCACGACTCGGGGCGAGCAGTACTTC. The full variable domain, in which reference TRBV5-1 and TRBJ2-7 provide the parts outside the CDR3, is KAGVTQTPRYLIKTRGQQVTLSCSPISGHRSVSWYQQTPGQGLQFLFEYFSETQRNKGNFPGRFSGRQFSNSRSEMNVSTLELGDSALYLCASSTTRGEQYFGPGTRLTVT.

The rearrangement joins TRBV5-8 to TRBJ2-7, with a weak D call TRBD2 (6 bases). From germline, CDR1 is SGHTS and CDR2 YDEGEE. The CDR3 has 13 amino acids. V lost 3 bases and J lost 4, with 11 bases in between. The CDR3 spells CASSWEVAYEQYF. As DNA, the CDR3 is TGTGCCAGCAGCTGGGAGGTGGCGTACGAGCAGTACTTC.

As to this clonotype: It may be a read error: a sequence one base away is much more abundant. The chain is built from TRBV20-1 and TRBJ1-1, with unresolved D. CDR1 and CDR2 from the germline V gene are DFQATT and SNEGSKA (reference sequence). This CDR3 spans 13 amino acids. This CDR3 is CSARSVLNTGAFF. For the CDR3, the DNA is TGCAGTGCTAGAAGCGTATTGAACACTGGAGCTTTCTTT.

This clonotype was counted ten times or more. The chain has TRBV11-1 and TRBJ2-3; unclear D gene. This CDR3 has 14 residues. Germline V CDR1 and CDR2: SGHAT, FQDESV (reference sequence). V was cut by 5 bases and J by 5 bases, with 14 bases left in between. The CDR3 DNA follows: TGTGCCAGCAGCGCGCTAGGTGGGCGAGATACGCAGTATTTT. Its translation is CASSALGGRDTQYF.

This clonotype was observed many times. The chain uses TRBV2 and TRBJ2-1, with a tentative D call TRBD2 (5 bases). CDR1 is SNHLY and CDR2 is FYNNEI in the germline V gene. The V and J ends lost 1 base and 0 bases respectively, with 7 bases between them. The CDR3 length is 15 residues. This chain's CDR3 is CASSEGTLSYNEQFF. CDR3 DNA: TGTGCCAGCAGTGAAGGGACTCTCTCCTACAATGAGCAGTTCTTC.

This clonotype has a handful of counts. V usage is TRBV7-8 and J usage is TRBJ2-1, with D maybe TRBD1 (6 bases). Looked up from germline, CDR1 is SGHVS and CDR2 is FQNEAQ. Trimming pared 2 bases from V and 10 bases from J, leaving 27 bases between. The CDR3 runs to 18 residues. CDR3 amino acids: CASSLFRRTAPLWGEQFF. CDR3 DNA: TGTGCCAGCAGCTTATTCCGAAGGACAGCACCCCTCTGGGGGGAGCAGTTCTTC.

At least ten counts were recorded for this clonotype. The CDR3 sequence is CAWSVRKMYGYTF. In nucleotides, the CDR3 is TGTGCCTGGAGTGTACGCAAGATGTATGGCTACACCTTC. This sequence joins TRBV30 and TRBJ1-2; D gene ambiguous. CDR3 length: 13 amino acids. Trimming left V 0 bases short and J 5 bases short, with 10 bases between. The germline V gene encodes CDR1 GTSNPN and CDR2 SVGIG (reference sequence). Looking up the rest from reference TRBV30 and TRBJ1-2 gives the full variable domain: SQTIHQWPATLVQPVGSPLSLECTVEGTSNPNLYWYRQAAGRGLQLLFYSVGIGQISSEVPQNLSASRPQDRQFILSSKKLLLSDSGFYLCAWSVRKMYGYTFGSGTRLTVV.

This clonotype was seen at least ten times. This chain links TRBV6-1 with TRBJ2-1; 14 nucleotides line up with TRBD2. The germline CDR1 and CDR2 sequences are MNHNS and SASEGT. V was clipped by 0 bases and J by 1 base; unmatched bases: 2. The CDR3 totals 18 residues. The chain's CDR3 is CASSEAGTSGRSYNEQFF. The CDR3 region has the DNA TGTGCCAGCAGTGAAGCGGGGACTAGCGGGAGATCCTACAATGAGCAGTTCTTC.

For the CDR3, the DNA is TGCGCCAGCAGCCAAGCACGGACAGGGGCGAACACCGGGGAGCTGTTTTTT. Amino acid sequence: CASSQARTGANTGELFF. The V gene is TRBV4-1, the J gene TRBJ2-2; 9 bases are shared with TRBD1. There are 17 residues in the CDR3. Losses at the gene ends were 1 base for V and 0 bases for J; bases not matched to a gene: 3. From germline, CDR1 is MGHRA and CDR2 YSYEKL.

J is TRBJ1-3 and V is TRBV12-3 or TRBV12-4; D is unclear. This CDR3 has 16 residues. V was pared by 3 bases and J by 0 bases, with 12 bases between. DNA for the CDR3: TGTGCCAGCAGTTTTTCCGTGACGGTCTCTGGAAACACCATATATTTT. Translating it yields CASSFSVTVSGNTIYF.

This chain links TRBV5-1 with TRBJ2-1; 13 bases agree with TRBD2. Germline values: CDR1 SGHRS, CDR2 YFSETQ. The CDR3 is 19 residues long. With 2 bases clipped from V and 3 bases from J, the junction kept 11 bases outside the gene matches. The CDR3, as DNA: TGCGCCAGCAGCTTTCCCTCTCGGACTAGCGGGGGATACTACAATGAGCAGTTCTTC. Translation: CASSFPSRTSGGYYNEQFF.

Many counts were recorded for this clonotype. This chain uses TRBV20-1 with TRBJ2-2; no definite D call. Trimming took 1 base from V and 4 from J, leaving 13 bases between them. The CDR3 covers 15 residues. Germline V lookup: CDR1 DFQATT, CDR2 SNEGSKA (reference sequence). The chain's CDR3 is CSARVLQASTGELFF. The DNA of the CDR3 is TGCAGTGCTAGAGTCCTCCAGGCTAGCACCGGGGAGCTGTTTTTT.

The table lists this clonotype with many counts. This chain uses TRBV11-2 with TRBJ2-5; 8 bases map to TRBD1. V dropped 1 base and J dropped 5; count of bases not matched to a gene: 3. CDR3 length equals 14 residues. Germline V CDR1 and CDR2: SGHAT, FQNNGV. The CDR3 DNA is TGTGCCAGCAGCTTAGGTCACAGGGGGGAGACCCAGTACTTC. It codes for CASSLGHRGETQYF.

There are many counts of this clonotype. J is TRBJ2-1 and V is TRBV7-2; weak D call: TRBD1 (6 bases). CDR3 length: 14 residues. Trimming took off 7 bases at V and 8 bases at J, with 18 bases between the two ends. Germline lookup yields CDR1 SGHTA and CDR2 FQGNSA. As DNA, the CDR3 is TGTGCCAGCAACAAACTAAGGGGACACGATGAGCAGTTCTTC. Translating it yields CASNKLRGHDEQFF.

This clonotype was seen only a few times. The chain is built from TRBV11-1 and TRBJ1-1; 8 nucleotides line up with TRBD1. CDR1 is SGHAT, CDR2 FQDESV, per germline (reference sequence). The CDR3 sequence is 16 residues long. J lost 6 bases, V lost 8 bases, and 17 bases had no gene match. This CDR3 reads CASRKYPGQEIPEAFF. Here the CDR3 DNA reads TGTGCCAGCCGCAAATACCCGGGACAGGAGATACCTGAAGCTTTCTTT.

This clonotype was observed at least ten times. The J gene is TRBJ2-3, the V gene TRBV4-1; unclear D gene. Deletions cut 2 bases from V and 2 bases from J, with 11 bases between. Germline V gene data show CDR1 as MGHRA and CDR2 as YSYEKL. This CDR3 has 15 residues. The CDR3 DNA follows: TGCGCCAGCAGCCAAACAACGAGGACCACAGATACGCAGTATTTT. Protein: CASSQTTRTTDTQYF.